Listed here is a single TCR beta chain. Its antigen is not known. The data are from a study of cytomegalovirus exposure and HLA in healthy donors. Study observations and caveats: Testing in vitro showed a few CMV-associated chains specific for CMV antigens. Later on, an analysis found that several of the most significant clusters appeared to be linked to common viral pathogens, which included parvovirus B19.

The PCR ran on 60 Vbeta and 13 Jbeta primers. Only in-frame clones appear in the TCRdb table, and some are missing; sequencing was by immunoSEQ multiplex PCR. Among roughly 130,000 clones listed, approximately 65% were seen once. At collection, donors were nominally healthy, but unrecorded immune exposures were probable. This CDR3 has 18 amino acids. V lost 5 bases, J lost 3 bases, and 23 bases lay in between. The TCR sequence derives from a woman in her sixties or seventies in good health and CMV-seronegative. Sequencing used PBMCs. The chain carries TRBV5-3 and TRBJ2-2; the D gene is possibly TRBD1 (6 bases). TRBV5-3 is reported as an ORF; its role is uncertain. CDR3 protein: CARRFAIYRVSDTGELFF. CDR3 coding DNA: TGTGCCAGAAGGTTTGCCATTTACAGGGTATCGGACACCGGGGAGCTGTTTTTT.